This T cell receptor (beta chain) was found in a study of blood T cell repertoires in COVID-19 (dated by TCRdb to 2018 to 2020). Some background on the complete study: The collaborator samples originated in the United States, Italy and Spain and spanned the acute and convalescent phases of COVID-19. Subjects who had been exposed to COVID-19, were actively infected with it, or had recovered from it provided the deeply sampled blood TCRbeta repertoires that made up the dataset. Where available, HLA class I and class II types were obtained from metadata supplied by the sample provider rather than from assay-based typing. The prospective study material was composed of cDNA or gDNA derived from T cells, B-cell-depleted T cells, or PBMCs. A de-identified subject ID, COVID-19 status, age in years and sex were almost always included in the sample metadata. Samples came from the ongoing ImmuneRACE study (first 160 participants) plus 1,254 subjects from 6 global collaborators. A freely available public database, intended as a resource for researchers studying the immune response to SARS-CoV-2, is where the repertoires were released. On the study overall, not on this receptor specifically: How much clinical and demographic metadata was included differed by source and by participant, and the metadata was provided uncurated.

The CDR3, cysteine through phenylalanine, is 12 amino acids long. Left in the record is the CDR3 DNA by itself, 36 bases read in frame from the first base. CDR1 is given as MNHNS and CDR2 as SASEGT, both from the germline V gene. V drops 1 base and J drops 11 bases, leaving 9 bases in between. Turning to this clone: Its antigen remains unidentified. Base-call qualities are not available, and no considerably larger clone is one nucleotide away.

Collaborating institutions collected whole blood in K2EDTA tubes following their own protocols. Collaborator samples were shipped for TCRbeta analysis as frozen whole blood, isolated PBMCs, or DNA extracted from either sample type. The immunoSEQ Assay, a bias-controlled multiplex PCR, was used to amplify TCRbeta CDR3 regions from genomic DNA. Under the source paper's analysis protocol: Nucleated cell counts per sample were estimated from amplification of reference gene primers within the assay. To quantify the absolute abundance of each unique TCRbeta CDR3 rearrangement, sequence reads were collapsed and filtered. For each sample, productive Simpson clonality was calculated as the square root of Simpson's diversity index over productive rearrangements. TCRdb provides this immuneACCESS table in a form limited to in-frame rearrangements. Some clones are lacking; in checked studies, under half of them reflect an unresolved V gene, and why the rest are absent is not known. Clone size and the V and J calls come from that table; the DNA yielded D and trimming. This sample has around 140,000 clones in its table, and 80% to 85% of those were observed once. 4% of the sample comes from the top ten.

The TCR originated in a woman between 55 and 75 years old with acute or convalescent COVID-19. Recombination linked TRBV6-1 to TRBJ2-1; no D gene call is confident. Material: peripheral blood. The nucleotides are TGTGCCAGCAGTGAAGAACGGGTGAAGCAGTTCTTC. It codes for CASSEERVKQFF.